This TCR beta chain originates from a study of cytomegalovirus exposure and HLA in healthy donors. V dropped 6 bases and J dropped 0 bases, with 8 bases sitting between them. The CDR3 loop spans 13 amino acids. The germline V gene has CDR1 KGHSH and CDR2 LQKENI. The study ran its PCR with 60 Vbeta and 13 Jbeta primers. Sequencing was performed with immunoSEQ multiplex PCR; in TCRdb, only in-frame clones are kept and a portion is missing. The sample totals around 150,000 clones. The sequenced material came from PBMCs. This sequence was found in an older woman in good health and CMV-seronegative. This rearrangement joins TRBV18 to TRBJ1-1, with D perhaps matching TRBD1 (6 bases). In nucleotides, the CDR3 is TGTGCCAGCTCGCAGGGGCTGAACACTGAAGCTTTCTTT. This translates into CASSQGLNTEAFF.